These T cell receptor beta chains were read from a single sample in a study of early T cells in non-severe SARS-CoV-2 infection. TCRdb independently ran MiXCR on the 5' RACE reads; one entry per CDR3 protein. Of 55,000 to 85,000 distinct CDR3 sequences listed, roughly 15% are singletons. Sequences were obtained from whole blood. All receptors come from an adult who was a healthcare worker with PCR-confirmed SARS-CoV-2 infection or an uninfected control (not recorded which). Each CDR3 is given with its conserved first and last residue. A D gene is named only where the DNA matches it firmly. Only part of the rows carry a size: once, few, many, or a class if the clone is expanded.

CDR3: CASRTVGSYGYTF
DNA: TGTGCCAGCAGGACAGTGGGGAGCTATGGCTACACCTTC
size: many
V: TRBV7-9
J: TRBJ1-2
length: 13
D: -

CDR3: CASSPGGHLHF
DNA: TGTGCCAGCTCACCAGGGGGACATCTCCACTTT
size: many
V: TRBV18
J: TRBJ1-6
length: 11
D: -

CDR3: CASSLLGGTHNEQFF
DNA: TGTGCCAGCAGTCTGTTGGGGGGGACACACAATGAGCAGTTCTTC
size: -
V: TRBV12-3/TRBV12-4
J: TRBJ2-1
length: 15
D: -

CDR3: CSERGDQGSYGYTF
DNA: TGCAGCGAAAGGGGCGACCAGGGAAGCTATGGCTACACCTTC
size: -
V: TRBV20-1
J: TRBJ1-2
length: 14
D: -

CDR3: CASSFAGGTGTQYF
DNA: TGTGCCAGCAGTTTCGCAGGAGGGACGGGGACCCAGTACTTC
size: few
V: TRBV28
J: TRBJ2-5
length: 14
D: -

CDR3: CASSFGTGIHDEQYF
DNA: TGTGCCAGCAGCTTTGGGACAGGGATTCACGACGAGCAGTACTTC
size: -
V: TRBV5-6
J: TRBJ2-7
length: 15
D: TRBD1

CDR3: CASSFLAGDLYQETQYF
DNA: TGCGCCAGCAGCTTTCTAGCGGGGGACCTTTACCAAGAGACCCAGTACTTC
size: few
V: TRBV5-1
J: TRBJ2-5
length: 17
D: TRBD2

CDR3: CSAGRGSESSYNEQFF
DNA: TGCAGTGCTGGAAGAGGCTCGGAAAGCTCCTACAATGAGCAGTTCTTC
size: -
V: TRBV20-1
J: TRBJ2-1
length: 16
D: -

CDR3: CASSLALGTSGGAWFF
DNA: TGTGCCAGCAGCTTAGCCCTAGGGACTAGCGGGGGGGCCTGGTTCTTC
size: few
V: TRBV7-8
J: TRBJ2-1
length: 16
D: TRBD2

CDR3: CSARDLAGTGGDTGELYF
DNA: TGCAGTGCTAGAGATCTGGCGGGGACAGGCGGGGACACCGGGGAGCTGTATTTT
size: -
V: TRBV20-1
J: TRBJ2-2
length: 18
D: TRBD1

CDR3: CASSIGPLSFVSYNEQFF
DNA: TGTGCCAGTAGTATAGGTCCTCTTTCGTTTGTCTCCTACAATGAGCAGTTCTTC
size: few
V: TRBV19
J: TRBJ2-1
length: 18
D: -

CDR3: CSAREYLGGNAEAFF
DNA: TGCAGTGCTAGAGAATATCTGGGGGGGAACGCTGAAGCTTTCTTT
size: few
V: TRBV20-1
J: TRBJ1-1
length: 15
D: -

CDR3: CASSAWAFGGRETQYF
DNA: TGTGCCAGCAGTGCATGGGCATTCGGAGGGAGAGAGACCCAGTACTTC
size: -
V: TRBV27
J: TRBJ2-5
length: 16
D: -

CDR3: CASSHQDYGYTF
DNA: TGCGCCAGCAGCCACCAAGACTATGGCTACACCTTC
size: few
V: TRBV4-1
J: TRBJ1-2
length: 12
D: -

CDR3: CASSQDFGGPGHLYEQYF
DNA: TGCGCCAGCAGCCAAGATTTTGGCGGACCGGGACACCTCTACGAGCAGTACTTC
size: many
V: TRBV4-1
J: TRBJ2-7
length: 18
D: -

CDR3: CASSPTLGRNTEAFF
DNA: TGTGCCAGCTCACCTACTTTGGGGAGGAACACTGAAGCTTTCTTT
size: many
V: TRBV18
J: TRBJ1-1
length: 15
D: -

CDR3: CASSLDTGAGYGYTF
DNA: TGTGCCAGCAGCTTAGACACAGGGGCAGGCTATGGCTACACCTTC
size: few
V: TRBV7-2
J: TRBJ1-2
length: 15
D: TRBD1

CDR3: CASSQEEGGQGYSPLHF
DNA: TGTGCCAGCAGCCAAGAGGAAGGGGGGCAGGGCTATTCACCCCTCCACTTT
size: many
V: TRBV3-1
J: TRBJ1-6
length: 17
D: -

CDR3: CASSQQGKDEAFF
DNA: TGTGCCAGCAGTCAACAGGGGAAGGATGAAGCTTTCTTT
size: -
V: TRBV12-3/TRBV12-4
J: TRBJ1-1
length: 13
D: TRBD1

CDR3: CASSFRGNEQFF
DNA: TGTGCCAGCAGTTTCCGGGGGAATGAGCAGTTCTTC
size: many
V: TRBV28
J: TRBJ2-1
length: 12
D: -